What follows are 9 T cell receptor beta chains derived from one specimen sequenced in a study of blood T cell repertoires in COVID-19. TCRdb's table, derived via immunoSEQ multiplex PCR, lists solely in-frame clones and lacks some. The sample yields about 190,000 clones, 70% to 80% seen once. Sequenced input: peripheral blood. These receptor sequences come from a man aged 50-60 years who had recovered from COVID-19.

The chain links TRBV9 to TRBJ2-5; 10 positions agree with TRBD2. Germline trimming cut 0 bases from V and 4 bases from J; bases unmatched to any gene: 12. CDR3 length: 18 residues. Germline CDR1 SGDLS, CDR2 YYNGEE. The CDR3 region is CASSVGASGSTGGETQYF. In nucleotides, the CDR3 is TGTGCCAGCAGCGTAGGGGCTAGCGGGAGCACCGGGGGAGAGACCCAGTACTTC.

V is TRBV13 and J is TRBJ2-1; D might be TRBD2 (6 bases). V shed 5 bases and J shed 9 bases, with 14 bases lying between them. This CDR3 is built from 13 residues. Germline lookup yields CDR1 PRHDT and CDR2 FYEKMQ (reference sequence). This chain's CDR3 is CASSTGVGAEQFF. The DNA for the CDR3 is TGTGCCAGCAGCACGGGGGTGGGAGCTGAGCAGTTCTTC.

The chain recombines TRBV7-8 with TRBJ2-7; 9 bases line up with TRBD2. The CDR3 extends over 15 amino acids. Trimming took 1 base from V and 3 from J; bases not matched to a gene: 4. CDR1 and CDR2 from the germline V gene are SGHVS and FQNEAQ. The CDR3 is CASSLVTSGYYEQYF. The CDR3 nucleotides read TGTGCCAGCAGCTTAGTTACTAGCGGGTACTACGAGCAGTACTTC.

CDR3 coding DNA: TGCGCCAGCAGTGAGTCCTCACTAGCGGGAGTTATAAATACGCAGTATTTT. This gives the protein CASSESSLAGVINTQYF. V is TRBV10-2 and J is TRBJ2-3, with 11 bases that match TRBD2. The V segment lost 0 bases and the J segment 7 bases; nucleotides outside the gene matches: 9. This CDR3 contains 17 residues. Germline-derived CDR1 and CDR2 are WSHSY and SAAADI.

The chain carries TRBV6-1 and TRBJ2-1, with 10 bases lining up with TRBD2. CDR3 size: 16 residues. CDR1 and CDR2 (germline): MNHNS, SASEGT. Trimming removed 3 bases from V and 4 bases from J; junction bases left unmatched: 6. CDR3 sequence reads: CASSDRLLAGYNEQFF. The CDR3 DNA is TGTGCCAGCAGTGACCGGTTACTAGCGGGGTACAATGAGCAGTTCTTC.

V is TRBV7-2 and J is TRBJ2-7; the match to TRBD1 covers 10 bases. Germline V gene sequence: CDR1 SGHTA, CDR2 FQGNSA. Trimming took 4 bases from V and 5 from J; bases not matched to a gene: 8. This CDR3 has 15 residues. The CDR3 loop reads CASSWTGGNSDEQYF. DNA of the CDR3: TGTGCCAGCAGCTGGACAGGGGGAAATTCGGACGAGCAGTACTTC.

This chain links TRBV28 with TRBJ1-2; 7 nucleotides line up with TRBD1. Germline loops: CDR1 MDHEN, CDR2 SYDVKM. The CDR3 consists of 13 residues. J lost 5 bases, V lost 5 bases, and 5 bases had no gene match. The CDR3 region is CASSPDRAYGYTF. The CDR3 DNA reads as TGTGCCAGCAGTCCTGACAGGGCTTATGGCTACACCTTC.

V gene TRBV13 combines with J gene TRBJ1-4; D possibly corresponds to TRBD1 (5 bases). Trimming removed 2 bases from V and 8 bases from J, with 15 bases in between. Germline CDR1 reads PRHDT; CDR2 reads FYEKMQ (reference sequence). This CDR3 has 15 residues. The CDR3 sequence: CASSLKWQGGEKLFF. DNA for the CDR3: TGTGCCAGCAGCTTAAAGTGGCAGGGAGGCGAAAAACTGTTTTTT. Drawing the rest from reference TRBV13 and TRBJ1-4, the complete variable domain is AAGVIQSPRHLIKEKRETATLKCYPIPRHDTVYWYQQGPGQDPQFLISFYEKMQSDKGSIPDRFSAQQFSDYHSELNMSSLELGDSALYFCASSLKWQGGEKLFFGSGTQLSVL.

The rearrangement uses TRBV5-1 and TRBJ2-3, with 7 bases identical to TRBD2. The CDR3 length is 14 residues. CDR1 is SGHRS and CDR2 is YFSETQ in the germline V gene. J gave up 2 bases and V 6 bases, and 6 bases lay outside the gene matches. The CDR3 DNA sequence: TGCGCCAGCATTCCGGGACTACCCACAGATACGCAGTATTTT. It codes for CASIPGLPTDTQYF.